This record looks at one T cell receptor (beta chain) sequence and its context. Its antigen is not known. These data come from a study of cytomegalovirus exposure and HLA in healthy donors. Whole-study findings and limits: Later analysis found that TCR beta chains associated with HLA were more clonally expanded than other, equally common chains. TCR beta V- and J-gene trimming was later associated with a missense DCLRE1C variant.

Amplification used 60 Vbeta primers and 13 Jbeta primers. The assay was immunoSEQ multiplex PCR, and TCRdb's table has in-frame clones only and misses some. This sample carries 85,000 to 100,000 clones, about 63% of them seen once, and the ten largest clones take about 5.9%. Trimming left V 9 bases short and J 8 bases short, with 29 bases between. The germline CDR1 and CDR2 sequences are SGHNT and YYREEE (reference sequence). The CDR3 runs to 16 residues. The TCR sequence derives from a woman in her 30s in good health and CMV-seronegative. The sequenced sample consisted of PBMCs. The genes are TRBV5-4 and TRBJ1-2, with D unresolved. This chain's CDR3 is CAIKTARSILNSGYTF. DNA for the CDR3: TGTGCCATCAAGACGGCCCGGAGCATATTAAACTCCGGCTACACCTTC.